Below are 10 T cell receptor beta chains sequenced from a single sample in a study of T cell clonality in common variable immunodeficiency. This table comes from immunoSEQ multiplex PCR, and its TCRdb copy is limited to in-frame clones, with some not included. The repertoire consists of 50,000 to 55,000 clones, none detected only once. Sequencing input: peripheral blood mononuclear cells. The receptors derive from a person between 18 and 75 years old in good health.

The DNA read from the CDR3 is TGTGCCAGCTCACCACAGACTAGCGGGAGTTTCTACGAG. Its translation: CASSPQTSGSFYE. In full, the CDR3 reads CASSPQTSGSFYEQYF. This rearrangement joins TRBV18 to TRBJ2-7, with 12 bases aligning to TRBD2. Read data end 3 residues before the CDR3 end; the end is taken from the germline J gene. Trimming at V came to 1 base and at J to 3 bases, leaving 4 bases not matched to a gene. Looked up from germline, CDR1 is KGHSH and CDR2 is LQKENI. This CDR3 region has 16 residues.

This clone was found many times. The read gets to within 3 residues of the CDR3 end, and the germline J gene fills in the rest. The V gene is TRBV5-1, the J gene TRBJ1-1; D gene uncertain. With 6 bases removed from V and 1 base from J, the gap between germline ends came to 13 bases. CDR1 and CDR2 (germline): SGHRS, YFSETQ. CDR3 length equals 14 residues. The CDR3 here is CASTDGLSNTEAFF. Incomplete CDR3 DNA: TGCGCCAGCACGGACGGACTTTCGAACACTGAA.

This clone was found many times. Read coverage stops 3 residues before the CDR3 terminus; the germline J gene supplies the remainder. This chain links TRBV11-2 with TRBJ1-3, with 10 bases identical to TRBD1. Losses at the gene ends were 5 bases for V and 4 bases for J; bases not matched to a gene: 5. CDR1 and CDR2 (germline): SGHAT, FQNNGV. This CDR3 is 15 amino acids long. This CDR3 reads CASSPATGGGNTIYF. Incomplete CDR3 DNA: TGTGCCAGCAGCCCGGCGACAGGGGGCGGAAACACC.

This clone has a count of ten or more. From the germline J gene comes the end of the CDR3, since the read stops 3 residues before it. The chain couples TRBV29-1 to TRBJ2-1; 13 bases map to TRBD2. CDR1 SQVTM and CDR2 ANQGSEA come from the germline V gene. The CDR3 has 14 amino acids. With 6 bases clipped from V and 3 bases from J, the junction kept 2 bases outside the gene matches. The CDR3 bases that were read are TGCAGCGTGGGACTAGCGGGGTTCTACAATGAG. It codes for CSVGLAGFYNE. The CDR3 as a whole reads CSVGLAGFYNEQFF.

This clone was recorded at least ten times. The CDR3 end falls 3 residues outside the read, so it is completed with the germline J gene. This chain connects TRBV6-2 or TRBV6-3 to TRBJ1-2; D not resolved. Germline CDR1 is MNHEY and CDR2 is SVGEGT. CDR3 length equals 13 residues. The DNA read from the CDR3 is TGTGCCAGCACCTTGGAGGGCGCAGATACC. As protein: CASTLEGADT. In full, the CDR3 is CASTLEGADTYTF.

This clone has a count of ten or more. The sequence runs out 3 residues before the end of the CDR3; the remainder is reconstructed from the germline J gene. This chain connects TRBV30 to TRBJ2-2; 9 nucleotides line up with TRBD1. Germline lookup yields CDR1 GTSNPN and CDR2 SVGIG (reference sequence). The CDR3 spans 16 residues. This CDR3 reads CAWGTGMGTTNEKLFF. Incomplete CDR3 DNA: TGTGCCTGGGGGACAGGGATGGGAACAACTAATGAAAAG.

This clone turned up a few times. The read terminates 3 residues before the CDR3 end, so the remaining end is supplied by the germline J gene. V usage is TRBV18 and J usage is TRBJ2-7; 9 nucleotides agree with TRBD2. V shed 5 bases, J shed 2 bases, and the junction held 7 bases outside the gene matches. Germline-derived CDR1 and CDR2 are KGHSH and LQKENI. This CDR3 region has 15 residues. The sequenced CDR3 bases are TGTGCCAGCTCAGTTACCGGGACTAGCCCCTACGAG. It translates to CASSVTGTSPYE. From start to end, the CDR3 is CASSVTGTSPYEQYF.

This clone was seen many times. Coverage ceases 3 residues before the CDR3 finishes, and the germline J gene fills in the end. The chain has TRBV5-4 and TRBJ2-2; tentative D call: TRBD1 (5 bases). Germline V CDR1 and CDR2: SGHNT, YYREEE (reference sequence). The CDR3 totals 14 residues. CDR3 residues: CASSLGQGGEKLFF. The sequenced CDR3 bases are TGTGCCAGCAGCTTGGGTCAGGGTGGGGAAAAG.

This clone was observed at least ten times. CDR3 region: CASSRTSGFTDTQYF. CDR3 bases read: TGTGCCAGCAGCCGGACTAGCGGGTTCACAGATACG. The V and J genes are TRBV14 and TRBJ2-3, with 11 nucleotides matching TRBD2. The read ends 3 residues before the CDR3 terminus; that terminus is restored from the germline J gene. Germline CDR1 reads SGHDN; CDR2 reads FVKESK. This CDR3 comprises 15 residues. With 4 bases clipped from V and 2 bases from J, the junction kept 2 bases outside the gene matches.

This clone is deemed medium-sized. The read comes to an end 3 residues before the CDR3 does, leaving the germline J gene to fill in the end. The chain has TRBV6-2 or TRBV6-3 and TRBJ2-7, with TRBD2 matching 9 bases. The CDR3 totals 14 residues. CDR1 is MNHEY and CDR2 is SVGEGT in the germline V gene. V lost 2 bases to trimming and J lost 1 base; unmatched junction nucleotides: 0. This CDR3 reads CASSYTSGSYEQYF. Incomplete CDR3 DNA: TGTGCCAGCAGTTACACTAGCGGGTCCTACGAG.